The clone carrying this T cell receptor (beta chain) was observed a few times. What it binds is unknown. The data originate from a study of cytomegalovirus exposure and HLA in healthy donors. Study information: In an earlier analysis, approximately 120 million unique TCR beta sequences were found from 200 million or so T cells. Study-wide results and caveats: When analyzed later, a missense DCLRE1C variant was found to be linked to TCR beta V- and J-gene trimming.

The CDR3 totals 12 residues. The V and J ends lost 6 bases and 6 bases respectively, with 15 bases between them. Germline V gene sequence: CDR1 SQVTM, CDR2 ANQGSEA. PCR employed 60 Vbeta and 13 Jbeta primers. Data came from immunoSEQ multiplex PCR; TCRdb stores just in-frame clones and leaves some out. The table has 100,000 or so clones, 76% seen once; the top ten hold more than 5%. The sample taken for sequencing was PBMCs. The V and J genes are TRBV29-1 and TRBJ2-7, with D possibly TRBD1 on 5 matching bases. The clonotype originates from a man aged 30 to 39 in good health and CMV-seropositive. The CDR3 nucleotides are TGCAGCGTGGCTGGGGCTTATGGCGAGCAGTACTTC. Its protein is CSVAGAYGEQYF.